This T cell receptor (beta chain) was identified during a study of blood T cell repertoires in COVID-19. Study overall: The samples span acute and convalescent COVID-19 from the United States, Italy and Spain.

Allocation to cohorts depended on clinical history reported by the participants. The study counted Cohort 3 donors as recovered given two negative PCRs, clearance, or symptom resolution. Authors' analysis steps: Reference gene primer amplification gave estimated nucleated cell counts. TCRdb keeps only in-frame clones here, not all; method: immunoSEQ multiplex PCR. V and J calls and clone size follow that table, whereas D and trimming were derived from the DNA. The sample lists about 170,000 clones, about 90% occurring once. Germline assignment: CDR1 SGHDT and CDR2 YYEEEE. The CDR3 contains 16 residues. The V and J ends lost 0 bases and 0 bases, in that order; junction bases with no gene match: 6.

What was sequenced was PBMCs or T cells enriched from blood (not recorded which). The genes are TRBV5-6 and TRBJ2-7; 7 nucleotides line up with TRBD2. The receptor comes from a woman aged 45-59 years who had recovered from COVID-19. CDR3 nucleotide sequence: TGTGCCAGCAGCTTGGGTGTTAGCGGGCCCTCCTACGAGCAGTACTTC. This translates into CASSLGVSGPSYEQYF.